This entry concerns a single T cell receptor (beta chain). This clonotype was recorded a few times. The specificity of this receptor is unknown. No much larger clone exists at a distance of one base, and base qualities are not known. The sample belongs to a study of T cells in Graves' hyperthyroidism and ophthalmopathy (dated by TCRdb to the late 2010s). Some background on the complete study: Peripheral blood was sampled at the time of initial diagnosis, prior to any treatment. A discovery cohort of about 100 patients, about 44 with Graves' ophthalmopathy and fewer than 65 with stable Graves' hyperthyroidism, was used to find distinguishing TCR V-J signatures. Whether ophthalmopathy could be predicted prospectively was tested in an independent validation cohort made up of some 20 hyperthyroidism patients plus 17 patients who later progressed to ophthalmopathy. The 100 or so discovery patients were divided at random into training and test sets in a 7:3 ratio. Thyroid tissue and blood T-cell repertoires from about 6 Graves' hyperthyroidism patients were also compared in the study. After sampling, hyperthyroidism patients received methimazole starting at 30 mg daily, and ophthalmopathy patients received high-dose intravenous methylprednisolone. TCR Vbeta CDR3 sequencing of approximately 140 peripheral blood samples (fewer than 45 ophthalmopathy, 75 to 85 hyperthyroidism and roughly 17 progressor patients) is reported in the paper. The study at large found these results: A model built on a 13 V-J signature distinguished ophthalmopathy from stable hyperthyroidism, reaching 85% to 90% sensitivity and under 84% specificity in cross-validation and 80%/75% in testing. No statistical method was used to set the sample size in advance, and investigators knew the group allocation. Blood samples also contained most of the expanded thyroid clonotypes (frequency above 0.001), which suggests that blood repertoires may reflect thyroid immune responses. In validation, progression to ophthalmopathy was predicted by the model with about 70% sensitivity and 72.22% specificity, a median of approximately 6.5 months before onset.

Here V drops 2 bases and J drops 5 bases, and the junction holds 5 bases not matched to any gene. The CDR3 numbers 14 residues from cysteine through phenylalanine. Only the CDR3 portion is preserved as DNA: 42 bases, with reading frame beginning at the first base. The germline V gene gives CDR1 as MNHEY and CDR2 as SVGEGT. TCR beta CDR3 regions were amplified from RNA transcripts. A first-round RT-PCR of the TCR CDR3 used the HTBI primer set with the Qiagen OneStep RT-PCR kit. Libraries were constructed in a second round of multiplex PCR, after which size selection and purification were performed. Paired-end sequencing of the libraries was performed with 100 bp reads on an Illumina HiSeq2000. Per the authors' processing: SOAPnuke was used to process the raw data, with reads discarded if the reads contained adapters or uncalled bases, had a mean Phred below 15, or lacked an exact constant-primer or identifier match. COPE v1.2.5 was used to merge the high-quality paired reads, and each unique nucleotide sequence was defined as a clonotype. MiTCR v1.1 was used to align clonotypes to the IMGT TRBV, TRBD and TRBJ reference segments. Analysis was restricted to V-J combinations with a frequency above 0.0001, which covered roughly 99% of repertoires. A TCS score was defined as the ratio of F50 (clonal expansion) to E x V (chaos), with BLOSUM62-based TCRdist applied between CDR3 peptides within each V-J. Welch's t-statistics and random forest reduced fewer than 550 V-J features to roughly 13, which were used in a naive Bayes classifier (R e1071). TCRdb cleaned the public reads at Q25 with fastp, built clones with MiXCR and kept in-frame beta chains. For every CDR3 protein sequence, its rows merge into one entry that carries the most common genes and DNA. None of the V and J calls come from the authors' own analysis; TCRdb made them. The sample table contains a few hundred thousand distinct CDR3 sequences; only one count was recorded for approximately 20% of them. Of the sample, about 3.7% is held by the ten largest clones.

Graves' hyperthyroidism was defined as stable when no progression to ophthalmopathy occurred over 18 months of follow-up. Hyperthyroidism patients were newly diagnosed, had a disease duration of under 2 months, and were aged 18 to 65 years. Patients with uncontrolled infections, other autoimmune diseases, pregnancy or lactation were excluded. Diagnoses were based on clinical symptoms, serum thyroxine and TRAb, thyroid ultrasound and orbital computed tomography. Ficoll-Paque density gradient centrifugation was used to isolate PBMCs from about 9 ml of fresh peripheral blood. Total RNA was extracted with Trizol reagent, and quality was checked on an Agilent 2100 Bioanalyzer.

Here the chain combines TRBV6-2 or TRBV6-3 and TRBJ2-5, with 7 bases aligning to TRBD2. The sequence derives from a young woman with Graves' hyperthyroidism. Input material: blood. Here the CDR3 is given as CASSYERGVETQYF. The nucleotides read TGTGCCAGCAGTTACGAGCGGGGTGTGGAGACCCAGTACTTC.